This paragraph reports one TCR beta chain. Its antigen is undetermined. This sample stems from a study of siplizumab effects on memory and regulatory T cells. Study conclusions and caveats: There appeared to be greater diversity in naive T cells than in memory cells, and naive T cells seemed major contributors to the alloresponse. The average Treg-derived proportion among mappable alloreactive CD4+ clones was around 65% with siplizumab versus 26.9% in controls.

The CDR3 loop spans 11 amino acids. V was trimmed by 3 bases and J by 5 bases, leaving 4 bases between them. CDR1 and CDR2 (germline): MNHNY, SVGAGI (reference sequence). Method: immunoSEQ multiplex PCR; TCRdb's copy keeps in-frame clones and lacks some. Altogether more than 90,000 clones are present, approximately 91% being singletons, with the ten largest covering around 12%. The sequence was collected from a human donor in good health. This chain links TRBV6-6 with TRBJ2-5; unclear D gene. Sequenced input: non-Treg CD4+ T cells sorted from blood. This CDR3 is CASSYRETQYF. The CDR3 DNA is TGTGCCAGCAGTTATAGGGAGACCCAGTACTTC.